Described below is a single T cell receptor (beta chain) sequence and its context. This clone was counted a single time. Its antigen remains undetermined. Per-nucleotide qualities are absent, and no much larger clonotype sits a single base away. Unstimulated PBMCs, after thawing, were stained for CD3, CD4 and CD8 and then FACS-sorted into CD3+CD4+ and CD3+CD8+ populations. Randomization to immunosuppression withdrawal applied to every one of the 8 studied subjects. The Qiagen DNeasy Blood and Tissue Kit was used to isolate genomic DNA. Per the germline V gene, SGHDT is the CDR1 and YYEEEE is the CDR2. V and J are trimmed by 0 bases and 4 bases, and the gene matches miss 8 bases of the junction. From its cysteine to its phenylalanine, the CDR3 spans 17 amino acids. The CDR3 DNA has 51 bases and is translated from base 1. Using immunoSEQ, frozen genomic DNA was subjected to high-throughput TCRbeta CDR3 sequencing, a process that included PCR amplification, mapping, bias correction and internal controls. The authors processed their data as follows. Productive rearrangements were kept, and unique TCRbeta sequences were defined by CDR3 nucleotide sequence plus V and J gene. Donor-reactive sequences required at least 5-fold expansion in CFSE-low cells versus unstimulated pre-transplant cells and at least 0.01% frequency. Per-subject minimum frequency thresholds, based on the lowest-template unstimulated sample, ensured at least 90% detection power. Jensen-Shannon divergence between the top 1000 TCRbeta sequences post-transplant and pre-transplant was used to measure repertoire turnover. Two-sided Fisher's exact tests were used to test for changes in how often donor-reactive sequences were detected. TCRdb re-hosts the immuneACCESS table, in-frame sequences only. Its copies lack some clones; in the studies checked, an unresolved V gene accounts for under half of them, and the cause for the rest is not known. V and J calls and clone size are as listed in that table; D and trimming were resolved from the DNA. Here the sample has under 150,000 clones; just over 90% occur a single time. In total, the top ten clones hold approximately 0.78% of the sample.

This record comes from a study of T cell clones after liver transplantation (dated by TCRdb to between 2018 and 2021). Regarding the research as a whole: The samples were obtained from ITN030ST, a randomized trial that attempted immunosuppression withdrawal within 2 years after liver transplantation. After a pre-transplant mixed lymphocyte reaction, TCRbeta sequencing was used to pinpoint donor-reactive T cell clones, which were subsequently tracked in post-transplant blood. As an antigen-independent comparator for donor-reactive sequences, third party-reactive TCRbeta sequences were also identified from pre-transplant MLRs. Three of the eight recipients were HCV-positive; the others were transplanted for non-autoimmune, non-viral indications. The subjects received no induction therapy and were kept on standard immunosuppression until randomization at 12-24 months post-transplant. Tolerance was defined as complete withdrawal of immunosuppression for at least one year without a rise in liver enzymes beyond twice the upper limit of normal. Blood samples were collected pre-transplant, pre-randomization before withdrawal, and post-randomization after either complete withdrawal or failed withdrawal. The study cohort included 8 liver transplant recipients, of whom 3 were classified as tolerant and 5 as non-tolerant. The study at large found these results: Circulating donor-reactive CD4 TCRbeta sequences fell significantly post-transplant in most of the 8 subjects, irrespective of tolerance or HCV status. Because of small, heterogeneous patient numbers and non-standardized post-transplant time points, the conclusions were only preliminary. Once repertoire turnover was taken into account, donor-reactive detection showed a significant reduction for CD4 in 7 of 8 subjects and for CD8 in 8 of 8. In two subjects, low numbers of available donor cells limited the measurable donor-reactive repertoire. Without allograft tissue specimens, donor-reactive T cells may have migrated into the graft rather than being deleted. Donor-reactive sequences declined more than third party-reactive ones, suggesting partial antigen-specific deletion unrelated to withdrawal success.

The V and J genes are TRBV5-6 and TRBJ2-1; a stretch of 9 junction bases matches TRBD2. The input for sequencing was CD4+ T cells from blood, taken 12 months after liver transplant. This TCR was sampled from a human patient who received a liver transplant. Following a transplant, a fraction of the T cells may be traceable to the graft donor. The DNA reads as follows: TGTGCCAGCAGCTTGGCCGGTAGCGGGGGATTGTACAATGAGCAGTTCTTC. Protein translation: CASSLAGSGGLYNEQFF.